The entry that follows covers one T cell receptor beta chain sequence. Combining a sample-barcoded 5' primer with a J-beta primer mix, a second PCR ran for about 6 to 11 cycles. TCRdb reprocessed the 5' RACE reads with MiXCR, giving one entry per CDR3 protein. The profile shows under 2,000,000 distinct CDR3 sequences, about 50% of them singletons. Germline CDR1 and CDR2: MNHEY and SVGAGI. The CDR3 consists of 19 residues. V lost 2 bases to trimming and J lost 0 bases; unmatched junction nucleotides: 10. This sample was taken from a study of blood T cells in healthy people across ages. This TCR came from a woman between 35 and 50 years old in good health. Specimen: blood. This chain joins TRBV6-5 and TRBJ1-6, with 7 bases identical to TRBD1. Here the CDR3 DNA reads TGTGCCAGCAGTTACCAACTGACAGGGTCAAGCTCCTATAATTCACCCCTCCACTTT. This encodes CASSYQLTGSSSYNSPLHF.